This entry lists 17 T cell receptor beta chains sequenced from one sample in a study of blood T cells in healthy people across ages (dated by TCRdb to the mid-2010s). Receptor amplification or capture employed 5' RACE. For sequencing, an Illumina HiSeq 2500 was employed. The second PCR ran for about 7 to 11 cycles and used a J-beta primer mix along with a sample-barcoded 5' primer. TCRdb took the public reads, trimmed them with fastp at Q25, ran MiXCR for clone calling and kept in-frame beta chains. Each entry is one CDR3 protein sequence, shown with its most common DNA and genes. In this sample the table shows about 1.1 million distinct CDR3 sequences, roughly two fifths of which occur a single time. About an eighth of the sample belongs to the ten largest clones. The sample taken for sequencing was blood. These receptors were obtained from a man between 18 and 29 years old in good health.

The CDR3 is CASSEAGTGELQHF. The CDR3, as DNA: TGTGCCAGCAGTGAAGCGGGGACAGGGGAACTCCAGCATTTT. This chain uses TRBV6-1 with TRBJ1-5, with 10 bases matching TRBD1. V lost 0 bases and J lost 12; bases outside the gene matches: 5. This CDR3 has 14 amino acids. CDR1 is MNHNS and CDR2 is SASEGT in the germline V gene.

This chain links TRBV7-2 with TRBJ1-2; 9 bases are shared with TRBD1. Germline loops: CDR1 SGHTA, CDR2 FQGNSA. Trimming cost V 5 bases and J 4 bases; bases outside gene matches: 11. The length of the CDR3 is 16 residues. CDR3 loop: CASSRRAGTGLYGYTF. The CDR3 DNA is TGTGCCAGCAGCCGCCGAGCCGGGACAGGGCTCTATGGCTACACCTTC.

The chain couples TRBV12-3 or TRBV12-4 to TRBJ1-1; possibly TRBD1 for D (6 bases). Trimming took off 5 bases at V and 1 base at J, with 17 bases between the two ends. CDR3 length: 16 amino acids. As DNA, the CDR3 is TGTGCCAGCAGTCTGATTGGGGGGCAGCCGAACACTGAAGCTTTCTTT. Its protein is CASSLIGGQPNTEAFF.

The chain is built from TRBV7-3 and TRBJ2-5; TRBD2 matches 9 bases. In germline, CDR1 is SGHTA, CDR2 FQGTGA. Trimming at V came to 5 bases and at J to 4 bases, leaving 11 bases not matched to a gene. There are 16 residues in the CDR3. CDR3 nucleotide sequence: TGTGCCAGCAGCCACTTAGAGCGGGGGGCGCGAGAGACCCAGTACTTC. Translating gives CASSHLERGARETQYF.

This clonotype was counted between two and nine times. CDR3 sequence: CASSASSNQFF. The DNA for the CDR3 is TGTGCCAGCAGTGCCTCGTCCAACCAGTTCTTC. This chain uses TRBV2 with TRBJ2-1; D remains ambiguous. The germline V gene encodes CDR1 SNHLY and CDR2 FYNNEI. The CDR3 runs to 11 residues. V lost 4 bases and J 13 bases, leaving 11 bases between the germline ends.

The chain couples TRBV3-1 to TRBJ1-2; no reliable D call. Germline CDR1 and CDR2: LGHDT and YNNKEL (reference sequence). The V and J ends lost 0 bases and 8 bases respectively, with 13 bases between them. The CDR3 has 14 residues. The CDR3 DNA reads as TGTGCCAGCAGCCAAGAAAGTGGGAATGCGGGCTACACCTTC. Residues: CASSQESGNAGYTF.

This clonotype occurred a few times. The J gene is TRBJ2-1, the V gene TRBV5-1; 14 nucleotides match TRBD2. This CDR3 is built from 15 residues. After removal of 4 bases from V and 7 bases from J, the junction contained 4 bases not matched to a gene. Germline CDR1 SGHRS, CDR2 YFSETQ. CDR3 protein: CASSPGTSGSNEQFF. CDR3 coding DNA: TGCGCCAGCAGCCCTGGGACTAGCGGGAGTAATGAGCAGTTCTTC.

The V and J genes are TRBV6-2 or TRBV6-3 and TRBJ2-7; TRBD2 aligns across 7 bases. V lost 6 bases to trimming and J lost 6 bases; unmatched junction nucleotides: 5. The CDR3 spans 12 residues. CDR1 MNHEY and CDR2 SVGEGT come from the germline V gene. CDR3 region: CASRTPGGEQYF. CDR3 nucleotides: TGTGCCAGCAGAACTCCGGGAGGCGAGCAGTACTTC.

The rearrangement links TRBV6-5 to TRBJ2-2, with D perhaps matching TRBD1 or TRBD2 (6 bases each). Looked up from germline, CDR1 is MNHEY and CDR2 is SVGAGI. The CDR3 has 13 amino acids. The DNA for the CDR3 is TGTGCTACAGGGAGGTGGGACACCGGGGAGCTGTTTTTT. Its protein is CATGRWDTGELFF.

The J gene is TRBJ1-1, the V gene TRBV7-9, with TRBD1 matching 7 bases. The CDR3 totals 13 residues. Germline V gene sequence: CDR1 SEHNR, CDR2 FQNEAQ (reference sequence). J gave up 7 bases and V 2 bases, and 4 bases lay outside the gene matches. The CDR3 DNA follows: TGTGCCAGCAGCTTACCTGGGACAGTTGAAGCTTTCTTT. This encodes CASSLPGTVEAFF. Supplemented by reference TRBV7-9 and TRBJ1-1, the full variable domain reads DTGVSQNPRHKITKRGQNVTFRCDPISEHNRLYWYRQTLGQGPEFLTYFQNEAQLEKSRLLSDRFSAERPKGSFSTLEIQRTEQGDSAMYLCASSLPGTVEAFFGQGTRLTVV.

The chain is built from TRBV27 and TRBJ1-2; possible D gene TRBD1, 5 bases. V lost 5 bases, J lost 8 bases, and 15 bases lay in between. Germline V gives CDR1 MNHEY, CDR2 SMNVEV (reference sequence). The CDR3 contains 13 residues. Here the CDR3 DNA reads TGTGCCAGCAGTGGAACTGGGGCGGGAGGCTACACCTTC. The encoded protein is CASSGTGAGGYTF.

This clonotype appeared a few times. The chain uses TRBV4-3 and TRBJ1-1; D is undetermined. This CDR3 has 14 residues. Trimming cost V 2 bases and J 1 base, with 8 bases left between them. Looked up from germline, CDR1 is LGHNA and CDR2 is YSLEER. The CDR3 sequence is CASSQRPRNTEAFF. The CDR3 DNA reads TGCGCCAGCAGCCAAAGGCCGAGGAACACTGAAGCTTTCTTT.

V usage is TRBV4-1 and J usage is TRBJ1-1, with D unclear. The CDR3 runs 15 residues. The V end was cut by 0 bases, the J end by 5 bases, with 13 bases between. The germline V gene encodes CDR1 MGHRA and CDR2 YSYEKL. CDR3 in amino acids: CASSQDRARRTEAFF. In DNA, the CDR3 is TGCGCCAGCAGCCAAGATAGGGCCCGAAGGACTGAAGCTTTCTTT.

The V and J genes are TRBV9 and TRBJ2-1, with TRBD1 matching 7 bases. Trimming took 1 base from V and 3 from J; bases not matched to a gene: 4. The length of the CDR3 is 15 residues. CDR1 is SGDLS, CDR2 YYNGEE, per germline. The CDR3 is CASSVSGTDYNEQFF. CDR3 sequence (DNA): TGTGCCAGCAGCGTATCCGGGACAGACTACAATGAGCAGTTCTTC. The full variable domain, with the rest looked up from reference TRBV9 and TRBJ2-1, is DSGVTQTPKHLITATGQRVTLRCSPRSGDLSVYWYQQSLDQGLQFLIQYYNGEERAKGNILERFSAQQFPDLHSELNLSSLELGDSALYFCASSVSGTDYNEQFFGPGTRLTVL.

This clonotype has a handful of counts. V usage is TRBV11-2 and J usage is TRBJ2-4, with D unresolved. The ends were cut back, 5 bases at V and 0 bases at J, with 11 bases in the middle. The CDR3 is made up of 15 amino acids. Germline-derived CDR1 and CDR2 are SGHAT and FQNNGV. CDR3 in amino acids: CASSPGTLAKNIQYF. The CDR3 bases are TGTGCCAGCAGCCCAGGCACGCTAGCCAAAAACATTCAGTACTTC.

The V and J genes are TRBV12-3 or TRBV12-4 and TRBJ2-4; the match to TRBD2 covers 12 bases. The J call may not be correct, given that the DNA end is closer to TRBJ2-7. The CDR3 is 16 amino acids. This CDR3 is CASSTTSGGPTYEQYF. The CDR3 coding sequence is TGTGCCAGCAGTACTACTAGCGGGGGGCCAACCTACGAGCAGTACTTC.

This clonotype occurred a few times. The chain's CDR3 is CASTEWPINYGYTF. DNA of the CDR3: TGTGCCAGCACCGAATGGCCGATTAACTATGGCTACACCTTC. The chain links TRBV9 to TRBJ1-2, with D hard to call. Germline V CDR1 and CDR2: SGDLS, YYNGEE. V lost 6 bases and J lost 1, with 13 bases in between. This CDR3 comprises 14 residues.